This TCR beta chain was identified during a study of blood T cells in healthy people across ages. It was with a sample-barcoded 5' primer and a J-beta primer mix that a second PCR of roughly 7 to 12 cycles was run. TCRdb itself ran the 5' RACE reads through MiXCR, one entry per CDR3 protein. There are around 990,000 distinct CDR3 sequences in the sample; almost 25% occur only once, and 0.65% to 0.75% lies in the top ten. A few counts support this clonotype. Germline CDR1 is MDHEN and CDR2 is SYDVKM. This CDR3 contains 12 residues. Caucasian individuals from Russia who were healthy and aged about 6 to 100 acted as donors. These sequences were also reported in another study, on T cells of mothers and their children. That investigation notes: Related mother-child pairs showed slightly, non-significantly higher overlap than unrelated pairs.

The chain has TRBV28 and TRBJ2-5; no reliable D call. The end of the DNA aligns better with TRBJ2-1, so the J call may be wrong. Sequencing was carried out using blood. The clonotype originates from a girl aged 2 to 9 in good health. The CDR3 DNA reads as TGTGCCAGCAGCTCCTGGGGCAATGAGCAGTTCTTC. It encodes CASSSWGNEQFF.